This is a list of T cell receptor beta chains from one sample in a study of blood T cell repertoires in COVID-19. Some clones are missing from TCRdb's copy, which holds only in-frame ones; the method was immunoSEQ multiplex PCR. The table lists around 270,000 clones, over 80% of them singletons. The specimen was PBMCs or T cells enriched from blood (not recorded which). The source is a middle-aged woman who had been exposed to COVID-19. The CDR3 runs from the conserved cysteine through the conserved F or W. A D gene is named only where the DNA matches it firmly. Rows may omit the clone size; those that give it use once, few, many or a size class.

v_gene	abundance	d_gene	j_gene	CDR3aa	CDR3nt
TRBV19	-	-	TRBJ2-3	CASSLGLSTDTQYF	TGTGCCAGTAGTTTAGGACTAAGCACAGATACGCAGTATTTT
TRBV4-2	-	TRBD1	TRBJ1-2	CASSQVGTGREYGYTF	TGTGCCAGCAGCCAAGTGGGGACAGGGCGGGAGTATGGCTACACCTTC
TRBV30	-	-	TRBJ1-1	CAWSVLSNTEAFF	TGTGCCTGGAGCGTACTCTCGAACACTGAAGCTTTCTTT
TRBV11-3	-	-	TRBJ2-2	CASSPSPVGELFF	TGTGCCAGCAGCCCATCTCCAGTCGGGGAGCTGTTTTTT
TRBV5-4	-	TRBD1	TRBJ2-1	CASSFGQVSSYNEQFF	TGTGCCAGCAGCTTTGGACAGGTGAGCTCCTACAATGAGCAGTTCTTC
TRBV29-1	-	TRBD1	TRBJ1-1	CSVGPGGPQNTEAFF	TGCAGCGTTGGACCAGGGGGACCACAGAACACTGAAGCTTTCTTT
TRBV11-1	-	-	TRBJ2-5	CASSLDRVETQYF	TGTGCCAGCAGCTTAGACAGGGTAGAGACCCAGTACTTC
TRBV15	-	-	TRBJ1-3	CATSRADIGNTIYF	TGTGCCACCAGCAGAGCGGACATAGGAAACACCATATATTTT
TRBV18	-	TRBD1	TRBJ1-5	CASSKDRGQPQHF	TGTGCCAGCTCCAAAGACAGGGGTCAGCCCCAGCATTTT
TRBV27	-	-	TRBJ1-3	CASSFGAGNTIYF	TGTGCCAGCAGTTTCGGGGCTGGAAACACCATATATTTT
TRBV5-4	-	TRBD1	TRBJ1-2	CASSLGQGNYGYTF	TGTGCCAGCAGCTTGGGACAGGGCAACTATGGCTACACCTTC
TRBV12-3/TRBV12-4	-	-	TRBJ2-5	CASSWTLQETQYF	TGTGCCAGCAGTTGGACACTCCAAGAGACCCAGTACTTC
TRBV7-2	-	TRBD1	TRBJ2-1	CASSEGGSSYNEQFF	TGTGCCAGCAGCGAAGGGGGCAGCTCCTACAATGAGCAGTTCTTC
TRBV6-6	-	-	TRBJ1-3	CASGSGIPSGNTIYF	TGTGCCAGCGGCTCCGGGATCCCCTCTGGAAACACCATATATTTT
TRBV7-3	-	-	TRBJ2-2	CASSLSQTNTGELFF	TGTGCCAGCAGCTTAAGCCAGACGAACACCGGGGAGCTGTTTTTT
TRBV7-9	once	TRBD1	TRBJ2-3	CASSFWTGASTDTQYF	TGTGCCAGCAGCTTTTGGACAGGGGCTAGCACAGATACGCAGTATTTT
TRBV14	-	TRBD2	TRBJ2-4	CASSWGGGNIQYF	TGTGCCAGCAGTTGGGGCGGGGGAAACATTCAGTACTTC
TRBV4-1	-	TRBD2	TRBJ2-5	CASSLGFAGVQETQYF	TGCGCCAGCAGCTTGGGATTCGCGGGAGTCCAAGAGACCCAGTACTTC
TRBV11-3	-	-	TRBJ2-1	CASEAGASYNEQFF	TGTGCCAGCGAAGCGGGTGCTTCCTACAATGAGCAGTTCTTC
TRBV7-3	-	TRBD2	TRBJ2-1	CASSSSGTTVNEQFF	TGTGCCAGCAGCTCTTCCGGGACTACAGTCAATGAGCAGTTCTTC
TRBV15	-	-	TRBJ2-1	CATQNGQYNEQFF	TGTGCCACACAAAACGGACAGTACAATGAGCAGTTCTTC
TRBV5-1	-	-	TRBJ2-5	CASSPSGEIETQYF	TGTGCCAGCAGCCCGTCGGGGGAGATAGAGACCCAGTACTTC
TRBV7-2	-	TRBD1	TRBJ1-2	CASSFSQGVNYGYTF	TGTGCCAGCAGCTTTAGCCAGGGGGTTAACTATGGCTACACCTTC
TRBV7-2	-	-	TRBJ2-7	CASSLADRSYEQYF	TGTGCCAGCAGCTTAGCGGACAGATCCTACGAGCAGTACTTC
TRBV30	-	-	TRBJ2-5	CAWSVTIAQYF	TGTGCCTGGAGTGTAACCATAGCTCAGTACTTC
TRBV19	-	TRBD1	TRBJ1-4	CASWGKGQELYNEKLFF	TGTGCCAGTTGGGGAAAAGGACAGGAACTTTATAATGAAAAACTGTTTTTT
TRBV19	-	-	TRBJ1-2	CASSLKQGGYGYTF	TGTGCCAGTAGTCTCAAGCAGGGAGGCTATGGCTACACCTTC
TRBV28	-	-	TRBJ1-6	CASSLIVSPLHF	TGTGCCAGCAGTTTAATCGTTTCACCCCTCCACTTT
TRBV20-1	-	-	TRBJ1-5	CSASLGANQPQHF	TGCAGTGCTAGTCTAGGCGCAAATCAGCCCCAGCATTTT
TRBV11-1	-	TRBD2	TRBJ2-1	CASSLVHSGSYNEQFF	TGTGCCAGCAGCTTAGTCCACAGCGGGAGCTACAATGAGCAGTTCTTC